This T cell receptor (beta chain) was obtained from a study of regulatory T cells in long-lasting Graves disease (TCRdb year 2021). Background for the entire study: Antithyroid drugs had been taken for less than 3 months by newly diagnosed Graves' disease patients. The study was conducted in China and was registered as a clinical trial. A total of around 33 samples underwent TCR sequencing, from some 13 patients with persistent Graves' disease and 20 or so patients with newly diagnosed Graves' disease. Persistent Graves' disease patients were compared with newly diagnosed Graves' disease patients by peripheral blood TCR sequencing and RNA sequencing.

This clonotype has only a few counts. What antigen it recognizes has not been identified. One base away there is no much larger clone; base qualities are not given. The CDR3, cysteine through phenylalanine, is 13 amino acids long. Only the CDR3 region is kept as DNA, spanning 39 bases read in frame from base 1. V gives up 4 bases and J gives up 3 bases, and the segment between their germline ends measures 7 bases. The germline V gene supplies CDR1 WSHSY and CDR2 SAAADI. This sample's time point label indicates: newly diagnosed GD, antithyroid drugs for less than 3 months. For both TCR sequencing and RNA sequencing, RNA was extracted from PBMCs in TRIzol. The diagnosis of Graves' disease followed American Thyroid Association guidelines. Patients for the study were recruited at an endocrinology department in Xi'an, China. Each patient gave about 10 milliliters of peripheral blood, collected in an EDTA anticoagulant tube. Ficoll Paque Plus density gradient separation was used to isolate PBMCs, and no further T cell sorting was performed. RNA quality was checked with an Agilent 2100 Bioanalyzer and agarose gel, and concentration with a NanoDrop 2000.

Points the paper makes about the study in general: Persistent Graves' disease patients showed lower TCR Shannon entropy and fewer highly expanded clones than newly diagnosed patients, suggesting clonal expansion. More public clonotypes were shared among persistent patients (2,741) than among newly diagnosed patients (more than 900). TRBV28, TRBJ1-2 and TRBJ2-5 were preferentially used in persistent disease, while TRBV20-1 and TRBJ2-1 were favored in newly diagnosed disease. The authors noted that the small sample size was a limitation that may lower accuracy. Only the TCR beta chain was sequenced and analyzed. Only peripheral blood was studied, because thyroid tissue, the primary lesion, was inaccessible.

The library was obtained by multiplex PCR. Data came from an Illumina HiSeq 4000. CDR3 regions were amplified by Arm-PCR with iRepertoire HTBI primers to construct TCR beta libraries. Before sequencing, the PCR products underwent gel purification. The authors' pipeline ran thus. A total of 60 to 80 TRBV and approximately 13 TRBJ segments were identified across samples and were used for gene usage analysis of CDR3 amino acid clonotypes. Filtered high-quality paired reads were merged into contigs using COPE and FqMerger. Contigs were aligned with BLAST to IMGT TRBV, TRBD and TRBJ reference genes, and CDR3 was defined per IMGT. Any clonotype with a frequency above 0.1% was counted as a highly expanded clone. Shannon entropy was used to measure repertoire diversity, and the Gini coefficient was used to measure V-J evenness. Clonotypes shared by more than one individual were considered public. The raw public reads went through TCRdb reprocessing: fastp at Q25, MiXCR clone calling, in-frame beta chains kept. Duplicate CDR3 protein sequences are folded into a single record with the most common DNA and genes. TCRdb's processing, not the authors', yielded these V and J calls. The sample has 400,000 to 650,000 distinct CDR3 sequences on record, about 16% of them singletons. Just under 25% of the sample rests with the top ten.

The same specimen was also included in a second study, on T cells in Graves' hyperthyroidism and ophthalmopathy. The second investigation adds: Stable Graves' hyperthyroidism was defined as no progression to ophthalmopathy during 18 months of follow-up. Hyperthyroidism patients were newly diagnosed, had a disease duration of under 2 months, and were aged 18 to 65 years. Exclusion was applied to patients with uncontrolled infections, other autoimmune diseases, pregnancy or lactation. Diagnoses were established on the basis of clinical symptoms, serum thyroxine and TRAb, thyroid ultrasound, and orbital computed tomography. For the first round of RT-PCR on the TCR CDR3, the HTBI primer set was used together with the Qiagen OneStep RT-PCR kit. Most expanded thyroid clonotypes (frequency above 0.001) were also detected in blood, suggesting blood repertoires may reflect thyroid immune responses. In cross-validation, a model built on a 13 V-J signature told ophthalmopathy apart from stable hyperthyroidism with 85% to 90% sensitivity and approximately 81% specificity, and in testing the same model reached 80%/75%. In validation, the model predicted progression to ophthalmopathy with approximately 71% sensitivity and 72% to 85% specificity, a median of approximately 6.7 months before onset. A discovery cohort of approximately 97 patients, 43 with Graves' ophthalmopathy and about 58 with stable Graves' hyperthyroidism, was used to find distinguishing TCR V-J signatures. Whether ophthalmopathy could be predicted prospectively was tested in an independent validation cohort made up of approximately 19 hyperthyroidism patients plus 17 patients who later progressed to ophthalmopathy. The approximately 97 discovery patients were randomly divided into training and test sets at a 7:3 ratio. In addition, the study compared T-cell repertoires in thyroid tissue and in blood from roughly 6 Graves' hyperthyroidism patients. Once sampling was done, hyperthyroidism patients were given methimazole at a starting dose of 30 mg daily, whereas ophthalmopathy patients were given high-dose intravenous methylprednisolone. A second multiplex PCR round built the libraries, followed by size selection and purification. Paired-end sequencing of the libraries was performed with 100 bp reads on an Illumina HiSeq2000. SOAPnuke was used to process the raw data, with reads discarded if the reads contained adapters or uncalled bases, had a mean Phred below 15, or lacked an exact constant-primer or identifier match. High-quality paired reads were merged using COPE v1.2.5, and each unique nucleotide sequence was defined as a clonotype. MiTCR v1.1 was used to align clonotypes to the IMGT TRBV, TRBD and TRBJ reference segments. Analysis was restricted to V-J combinations with a frequency above 0.0001, which covered roughly 99% of repertoires. A TCS score was defined as the ratio between F50 (clonal expansion) and ExV (chaos), using BLOSUM62-based TCRdist between CDR3 peptides within each V-J. Welch's t-statistics and random forest reduced 500 to 650 V-J features to fewer than 15, which were used in a naive Bayes classifier (R e1071). No statistical method was used to set the sample size in advance, and investigators knew the group allocation. According to the paper, TCR Vbeta CDR3 sequencing was carried out on about 140 peripheral blood samples, which came from 40 to 45 ophthalmopathy, around 74 hyperthyroidism and roughly 17 progressor patients.

The rearrangement joined TRBV10-2 to TRBJ1-5; no confident D gene assignment can be made. The source of this sequence is a woman aged 35-60 years with Graves disease. Donor details come from another sample of the same person, matched by shared clones. The source was peripheral blood mononuclear cells (PBMCs), collected at new diagnosis, from a patient treated with antithyroid drugs. The CDR3 corresponds to CASSGIVNQPQHF. In nucleotide form, the sequence is TGCGCCAGCAGTGGAATAGTCAATCAGCCCCAGCATTTT.